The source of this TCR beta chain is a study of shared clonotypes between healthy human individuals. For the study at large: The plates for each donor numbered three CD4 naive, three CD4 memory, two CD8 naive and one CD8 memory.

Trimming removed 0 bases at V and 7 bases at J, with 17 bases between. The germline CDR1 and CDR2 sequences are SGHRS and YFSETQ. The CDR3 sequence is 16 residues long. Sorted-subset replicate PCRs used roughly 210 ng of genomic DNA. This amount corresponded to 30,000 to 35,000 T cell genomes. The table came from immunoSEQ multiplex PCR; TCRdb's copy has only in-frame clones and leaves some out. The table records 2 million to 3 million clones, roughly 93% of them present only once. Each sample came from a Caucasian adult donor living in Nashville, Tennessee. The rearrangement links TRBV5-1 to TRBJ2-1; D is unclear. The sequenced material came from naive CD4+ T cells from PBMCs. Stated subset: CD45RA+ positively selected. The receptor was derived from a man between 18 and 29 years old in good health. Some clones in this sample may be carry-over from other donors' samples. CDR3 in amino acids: CASSLGAHQQVNEQFF. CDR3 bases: TGCGCCAGCAGCTTGGGGGCCCACCAGCAGGTGAATGAGCAGTTCTTC. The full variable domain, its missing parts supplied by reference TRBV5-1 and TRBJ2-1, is KAGVTQTPRYLIKTRGQQVTLSCSPISGHRSVSWYQQTPGQGLQFLFEYFSETQRNKGNFPGRFSGRQFSNSRSEMNVSTLELGDSALYLCASSLGAHQQVNEQFFGPGTRLTVL.